These 9 T cell receptor beta chains came from one sample sequenced in a study of OX40 agonist ivuxolimab in advanced cancers. Sequenced by immunoSEQ multiplex PCR; TCRdb stores in-frame clones only, minus some. This sample has about 100,000 clones, with less than 95% found just once. This specimen was CD4+ or CD8+ T cells sorted from blood, taken in a trial of the OX40 agonist ivuxolimab. The source is an adult with an advanced solid tumor such as melanoma, head and neck, liver or kidney cancer.

The gene calls are TRBV15 and TRBJ2-1; D is perhaps TRBD2 (5 bases). CDR1 is LNHNV, CDR2 YYDKDF, per germline (reference sequence). The CDR3 runs 17 residues. Trimming removed 0 bases from V and 7 bases from J, with 19 bases in between. CDR3 sequence reads: CATSRDSHSGRGNEQFF. CDR3 nucleotides: TGTGCCACCAGCAGAGATTCCCACAGCGGTCGTGGTAATGAGCAGTTCTTC.

The chain recombines TRBV11-3 with TRBJ2-7, with D possibly TRBD1 on 6 matching bases. Germline lookup yields CDR1 SGHNT and CDR2 YENEEA. Trimming left V 1 base short and J 5 bases short, with 21 bases between. The CDR3 loop spans 17 amino acids. CDR3 sequence reads: CASSLAAGGAGVHEQYF. CDR3 sequence (DNA): TGTGCCAGCAGCTTAGCGGCCGGAGGTGCAGGGGTCCACGAGCAGTACTTC. The full variable domain, in which reference TRBV11-3 and TRBJ2-7 provide the parts outside the CDR3, is EAGVVQSPRYKIIEKKQPVAFWCNPISGHNTLYWYLQNLGQGPELLIRYENEEAVDDSQLPKDRFSAERLKGVDSTLKIQPAELGDSAVYLCASSLAAGGAGVHEQYFGPGTRLTVT.

V gene TRBV5-1 combines with J gene TRBJ2-5, with D perhaps assigned TRBD1 or TRBD2 (5 bases each). This CDR3 is built from 14 residues. CDR1 is SGHRS, CDR2 YFSETQ, per germline. Trimming pared 2 bases from V and 5 bases from J, leaving 13 bases between. This CDR3 is CASSFRELGETQYF. The CDR3 coding sequence is TGCGCCAGCAGCTTCAGGGAGTTAGGGGAGACCCAGTACTTC.

The chain employs TRBV29-1 and TRBJ2-1; D remains unclear. The CDR3 is 10 residues long. Trimming shortened V by 7 bases and J by 6 bases, and 7 bases separated the two germline ends. Germline V gene lookup returns CDR1 SQVTM and CDR2 ANQGSEA. Here the CDR3 reads CSGSVNEQFF. For the CDR3, the DNA is TGCAGCGGGTCCGTCAATGAGCAGTTCTTC.

The V and J genes are TRBV7-9 and TRBJ2-6; D remains ambiguous. Deletions cut 2 bases from V and 0 bases from J, with 14 bases between. This CDR3 is built from 18 residues. Germline CDR1 is SEHNR and CDR2 is FQNEAQ (reference sequence). This chain's CDR3 is CASSLTPPLSSGANVLTF. The CDR3, as DNA: TGTGCCAGCAGCTTAACACCTCCGCTCAGCTCTGGGGCCAACGTCCTGACTTTC.

The J gene is TRBJ2-5, the V gene TRBV5-1; D might be TRBD2 (6 bases). The CDR3 runs to 15 residues. Trimming left V 0 bases short and J 4 bases short, with 13 bases between. CDR1 and CDR2 (germline): SGHRS, YFSETQ. This chain's CDR3 is CASSLAGRLGETQYF. The CDR3 bases are TGCGCCAGCAGCTTGGCCGGGAGATTAGGAGAGACCCAGTACTTC.

V and J are TRBV19 and TRBJ1-2, with 9 bases matching TRBD1. V shed 9 bases and J 11 bases; nucleotides not matched to a gene: 10. Germline V CDR1 and CDR2: LNHDA, SQIVND (reference sequence). The CDR3 has 12 amino acids. Here the CDR3 DNA reads TGTGCCAGCAAGAGGGGGGACAGGGCGTACACCTTC. As protein: CASKRGDRAYTF.

The chain is built from TRBV7-2 and TRBJ2-1; tentatively, D is TRBD2 (7 bases). Germline V gene data show CDR1 as SGHTA and CDR2 as FQGNSA. The ends were cut back, 1 base at V and 0 bases at J, with 13 bases in the middle. This CDR3 is built from 17 residues. CDR3 region: CASSLGSGTHSYNEQFF. The CDR3 region has the DNA TGTGCCAGCAGCTTAGGGAGCGGGACACACTCCTACAATGAGCAGTTCTTC.

The chain has TRBV14 and TRBJ2-2; either TRBD1 or TRBD2 may supply D (5 bases each). V lost 4 bases, J lost 7 bases, and 22 bases lay in between. This CDR3 is 17 amino acids long. Germline CDR1 and CDR2: SGHDN and FVKESK. DNA of the CDR3: TGTGCCAGCAGCCTCAGATTAAACATGGGGGTCCTCGGGGAGCTGTTTTTT. Translating it yields CASSLRLNMGVLGELFF.